The clone carrying this TCR beta chain was found a few times. This sample was included in a study of response to subunit inactivated influenza vaccine. TCRdb processed the RT-PCR reads anew with MiXCR; each CDR3 protein has one entry. This table has about 540,000 distinct CDR3 sequences, under 25% appearing once. The CDR3 is 15 residues long. V lost 4 bases, J lost 5 bases, and 16 bases lay in between. The germline V gene has CDR1 KGHDR and CDR2 SFDVKD. The data were also submitted as part of a second study, on T cells expressing NK-cell markers. In that study: TCR beta cDNA was made by 5'RACE template switching with UMIs. HCMV seropositivity characterized most of the eight sequenced donors, and seronegativity one. These same clonotypes (in four donors) also led the CD3+CD56-NKG2C+ fraction.

This chain joins TRBV24-1 and TRBJ2-5, with a tentative D call TRBD2 (5 bases). The sample here was CD4+ T cells sorted from PBMCs, taken about 12 days after vaccination. The source is a man aged 45-65 years who received an inactivated influenza vaccine. This CDR3 reads CATSETGKDEETQYF. The CDR3 bases are TGTGCCACCAGTGAAACCGGGAAAGACGAGGAGACCCAGTACTTC.